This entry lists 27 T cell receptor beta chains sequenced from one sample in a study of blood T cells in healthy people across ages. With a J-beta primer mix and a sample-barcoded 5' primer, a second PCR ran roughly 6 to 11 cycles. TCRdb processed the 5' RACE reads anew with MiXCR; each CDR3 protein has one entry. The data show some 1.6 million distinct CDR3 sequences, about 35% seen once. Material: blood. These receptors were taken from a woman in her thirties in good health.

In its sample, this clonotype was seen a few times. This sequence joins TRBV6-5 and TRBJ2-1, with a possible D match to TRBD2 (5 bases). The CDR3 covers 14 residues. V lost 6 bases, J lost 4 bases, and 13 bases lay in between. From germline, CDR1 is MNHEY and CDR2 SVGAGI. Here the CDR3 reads CASRTALGYNEQFF. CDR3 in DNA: TGTGCCAGCAGGACGGCACTAGGATACAATGAGCAGTTCTTC.

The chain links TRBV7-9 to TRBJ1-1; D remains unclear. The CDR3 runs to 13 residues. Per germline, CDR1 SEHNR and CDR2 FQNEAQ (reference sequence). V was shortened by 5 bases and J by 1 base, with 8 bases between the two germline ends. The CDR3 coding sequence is TGTGCCAGCAGCACCGAGGCGAACACTGAAGCTTTCTTT. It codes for CASSTEANTEAFF.

CDR3 sequence: CASSPLAGVTSGANVLTF. In DNA form, the CDR3 reads TGTGCCAGCAGCCCCTTAGCGGGGGTTACCTCTGGGGCCAACGTCCTGACTTTC. This chain uses TRBV7-9 with TRBJ2-6, with TRBD2 matching over 9 bases. The germline V gene encodes CDR1 SEHNR and CDR2 FQNEAQ (reference sequence). V lost 5 bases, J lost 0 bases, and 8 bases stayed unmatched. There are 18 residues in the CDR3.

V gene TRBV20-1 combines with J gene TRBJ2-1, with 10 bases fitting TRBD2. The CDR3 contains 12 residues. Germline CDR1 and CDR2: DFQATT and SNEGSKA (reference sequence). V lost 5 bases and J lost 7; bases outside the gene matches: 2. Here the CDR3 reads CSARTSGNEQFF. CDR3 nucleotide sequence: TGCAGTGCTCGGACTAGCGGAAATGAGCAGTTCTTC.

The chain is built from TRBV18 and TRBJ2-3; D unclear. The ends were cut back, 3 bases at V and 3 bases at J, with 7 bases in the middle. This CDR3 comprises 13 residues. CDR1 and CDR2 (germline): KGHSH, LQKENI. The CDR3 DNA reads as TGTGCCAGCTCACCTATGTCGACAGATACGCAGTATTTT. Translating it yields CASSPMSTDTQYF.

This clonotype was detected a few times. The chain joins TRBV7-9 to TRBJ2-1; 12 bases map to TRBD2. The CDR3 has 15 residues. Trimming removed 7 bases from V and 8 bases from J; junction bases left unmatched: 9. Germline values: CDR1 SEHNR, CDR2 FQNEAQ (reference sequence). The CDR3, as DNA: TGTGCCAGCACCCCCCTAGCGGGAGGGCAGGATGAGCAGTTCTTC. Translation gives CASTPLAGGQDEQFF. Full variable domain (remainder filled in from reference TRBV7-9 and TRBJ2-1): DTGVSQNPRHKITKRGQNVTFRCDPISEHNRLYWYRQTLGQGPEFLTYFQNEAQLEKSRLLSDRFSAERPKGSFSTLEIQRTEQGDSAMYLCASTPLAGGQDEQFFGPGTRLTVL.

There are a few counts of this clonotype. The CDR3 protein is CASSPGTRDNEQFF. The CDR3 bases are TGTGCCAGCAGCCCCGGGACTCGCGACAATGAGCAGTTCTTC. The chain combines TRBV12-3 or TRBV12-4 with TRBJ2-1, with a tentative D call TRBD2 (6 bases). The CDR3 contains 14 residues. The V end was cut by 6 bases, the J end by 5 bases, with 14 bases between.

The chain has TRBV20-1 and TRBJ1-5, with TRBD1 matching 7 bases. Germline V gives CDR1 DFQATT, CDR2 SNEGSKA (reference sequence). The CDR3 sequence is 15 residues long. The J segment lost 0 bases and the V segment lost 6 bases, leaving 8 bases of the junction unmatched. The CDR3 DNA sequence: TGCAGTGCAGATACCGGGACAGTTAGCAATCAGCCCCAGCATTTT. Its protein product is CSADTGTVSNQPQHF.

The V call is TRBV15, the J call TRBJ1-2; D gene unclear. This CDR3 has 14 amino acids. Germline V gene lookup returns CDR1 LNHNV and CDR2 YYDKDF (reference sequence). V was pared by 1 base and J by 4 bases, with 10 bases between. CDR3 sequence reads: CATSRGGMLYGYTF. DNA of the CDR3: TGTGCCACCAGCAGAGGTGGGATGCTCTATGGCTACACCTTC.

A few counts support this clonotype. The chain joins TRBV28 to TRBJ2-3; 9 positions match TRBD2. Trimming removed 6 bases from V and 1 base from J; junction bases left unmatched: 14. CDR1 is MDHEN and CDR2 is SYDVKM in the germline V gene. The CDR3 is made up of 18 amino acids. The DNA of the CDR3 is TGTGCCAGCAGCCCTTTGGGTAGCGGGAGTTGGGGCACAGATACGCAGTATTTT. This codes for CASSPLGSGSWGTDTQYF.

As DNA, the CDR3 is TGTGCCAGTGTAACTAGCGAAAATGTCTGGGATGAGCAGTTCTTC. The encoded protein is CASVTSENVWDEQFF. The chain employs TRBV28 and TRBJ2-1, with 7 nucleotides matching TRBD2. The germline V gene encodes CDR1 MDHEN and CDR2 SYDVKM. The CDR3 totals 15 residues. V lost 9 bases and J lost 8; bases outside the gene matches: 16. The full variable domain, rest sourced from reference TRBV28 and TRBJ2-1, is DVKVTQSSRYLVKRTGEKVFLECVQDMDHENMFWYRQDPGLGLRLIYFSYDVKMKEKGDIPEGYSVSREKKERFSLILESASTNQTSMYLCASVTSENVWDEQFFGPGTRLTVL.

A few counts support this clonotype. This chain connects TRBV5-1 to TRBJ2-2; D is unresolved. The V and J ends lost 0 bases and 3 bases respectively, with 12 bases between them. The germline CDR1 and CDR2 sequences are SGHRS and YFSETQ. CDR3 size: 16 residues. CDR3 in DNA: TGCGCCAGCAGCTTGGGCCCCCGCGGTGACACCGGGGAGCTGTTTTTT. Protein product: CASSLGPRGDTGELFF.

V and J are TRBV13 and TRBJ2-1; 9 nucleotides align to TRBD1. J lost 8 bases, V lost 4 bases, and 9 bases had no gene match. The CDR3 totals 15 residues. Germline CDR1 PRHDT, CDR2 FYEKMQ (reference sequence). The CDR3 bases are TGTGCCAGCAGCTACCTGACAGGGGGTGACGATGAGCAGTTCTTC. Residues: CASSYLTGGDDEQFF.

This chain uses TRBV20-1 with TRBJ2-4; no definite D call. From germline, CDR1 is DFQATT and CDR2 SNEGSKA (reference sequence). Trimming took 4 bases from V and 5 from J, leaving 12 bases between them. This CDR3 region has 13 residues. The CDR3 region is CSATTPVENIQYF. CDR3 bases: TGCAGTGCTACCACCCCGGTGGAAAACATTCAGTACTTC.

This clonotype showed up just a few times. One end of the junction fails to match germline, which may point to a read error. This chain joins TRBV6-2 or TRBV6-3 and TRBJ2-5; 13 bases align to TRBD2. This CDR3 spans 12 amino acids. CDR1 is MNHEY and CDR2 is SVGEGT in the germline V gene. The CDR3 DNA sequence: TGTGCCAGTGGGACTAGCGGGGAGAACCAGTACTTC. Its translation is CASGTSGENQYF.

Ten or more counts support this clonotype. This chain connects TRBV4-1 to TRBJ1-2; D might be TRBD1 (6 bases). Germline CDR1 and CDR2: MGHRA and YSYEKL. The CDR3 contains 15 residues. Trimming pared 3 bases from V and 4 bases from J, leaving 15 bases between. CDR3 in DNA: TGCGCCAGCAGCCAGACCGCAGGGGCAGCCTATGGCTACACCTTC. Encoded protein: CASSQTAGAAYGYTF.

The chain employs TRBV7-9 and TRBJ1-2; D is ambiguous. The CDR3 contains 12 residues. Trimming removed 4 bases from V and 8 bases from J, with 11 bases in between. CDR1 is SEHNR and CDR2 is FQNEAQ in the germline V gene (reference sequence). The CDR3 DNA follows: TGTGCCAGCAGCTCCCCCGCTGGGGGCTACACCTTC. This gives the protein CASSSPAGGYTF.

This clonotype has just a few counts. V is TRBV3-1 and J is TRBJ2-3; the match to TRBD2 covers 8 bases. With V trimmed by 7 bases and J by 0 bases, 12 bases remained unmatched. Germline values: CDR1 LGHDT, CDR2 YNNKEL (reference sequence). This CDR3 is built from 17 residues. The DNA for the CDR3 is TGTGCCAGCACCCCTAGCGGGCCCGATTCTAGCACAGATACGCAGTATTTT. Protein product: CASTPSGPDSSTDTQYF.

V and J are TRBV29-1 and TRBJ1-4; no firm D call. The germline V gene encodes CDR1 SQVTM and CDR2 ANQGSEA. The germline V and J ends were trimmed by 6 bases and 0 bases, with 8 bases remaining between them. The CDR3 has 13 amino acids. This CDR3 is CSVRHPTNEKLFF. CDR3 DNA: TGCAGCGTGAGACACCCAACTAATGAAAAACTGTTTTTT.

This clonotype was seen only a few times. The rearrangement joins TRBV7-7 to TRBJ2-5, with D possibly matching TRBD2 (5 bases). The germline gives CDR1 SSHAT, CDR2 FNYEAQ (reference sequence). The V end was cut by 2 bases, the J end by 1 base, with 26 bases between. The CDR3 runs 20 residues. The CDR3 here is CASSLIRGSDNDRIQETQYF. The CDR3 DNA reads TGTGCCAGCAGCTTAATTCGGGGTAGCGACAACGATAGAATCCAAGAGACCCAGTACTTC.

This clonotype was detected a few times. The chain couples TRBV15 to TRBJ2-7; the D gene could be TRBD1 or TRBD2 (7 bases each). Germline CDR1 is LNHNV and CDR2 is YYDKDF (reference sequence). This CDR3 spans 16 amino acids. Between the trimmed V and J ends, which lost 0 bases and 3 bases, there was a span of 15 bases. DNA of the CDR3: TGTGCCACCAGCAGAGATTTCGGGGGGACAGTCTACGAGCAGTACTTC. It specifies CATSRDFGGTVYEQYF.

CDR3 bases: TGTGCCAGCAGCTTGGGGAAAGAAGCTTTCTTT. Translation: CASSLGKEAFF. This chain uses TRBV5-5 with TRBJ1-1; D call uncertain. The CDR3 spans 11 residues. Germline loops: CDR1 SGHKS, CDR2 YYEKEE (reference sequence). V lost 0 bases and J 8 bases, leaving 5 bases between the germline ends. Based on the CDR3 plus reference TRBV5-5 and TRBJ1-1, the full variable domain is DAGVTQSPTHLIKTRGQQVTLRCSPISGHKSVSWYQQVLGQGPQFIFQYYEKEERGRGNFPDRFSARQFPNYSSELNVNALLLGDSALYLCASSLGKEAFFGQGTRLTVV.

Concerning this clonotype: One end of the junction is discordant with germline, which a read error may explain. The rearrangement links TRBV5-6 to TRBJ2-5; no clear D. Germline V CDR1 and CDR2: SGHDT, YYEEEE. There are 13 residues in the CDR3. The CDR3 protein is CANSLVQAETQYF. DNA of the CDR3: TGTGCCAACAGCCTCGTCCAGGCAGAGACCCAGTACTTC.

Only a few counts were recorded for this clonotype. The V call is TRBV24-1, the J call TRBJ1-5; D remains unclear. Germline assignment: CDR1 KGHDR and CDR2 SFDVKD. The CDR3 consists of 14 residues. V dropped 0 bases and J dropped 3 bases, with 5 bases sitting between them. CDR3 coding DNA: TGTGCCACCAGTGATTTGGAGTCCAATCAGCCCCAGCATTTT. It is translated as CATSDLESNQPQHF.

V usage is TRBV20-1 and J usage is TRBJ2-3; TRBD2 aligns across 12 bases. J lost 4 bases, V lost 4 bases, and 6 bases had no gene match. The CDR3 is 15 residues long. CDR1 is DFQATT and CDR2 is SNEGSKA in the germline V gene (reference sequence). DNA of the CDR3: TGCAGTGCTACCGACCTAGCGGGGGGGCCAGATACGCAGTATTTT. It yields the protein CSATDLAGGPDTQYF.

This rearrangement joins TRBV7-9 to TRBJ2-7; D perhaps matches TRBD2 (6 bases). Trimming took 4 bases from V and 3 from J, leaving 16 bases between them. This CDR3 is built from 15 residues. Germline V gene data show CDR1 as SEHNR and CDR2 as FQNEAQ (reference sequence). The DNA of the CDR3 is TGTGCCAGCAGCTCAGTCGGGCGGGGATACTACGAGCAGTACTTC. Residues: CASSSVGRGYYEQYF.

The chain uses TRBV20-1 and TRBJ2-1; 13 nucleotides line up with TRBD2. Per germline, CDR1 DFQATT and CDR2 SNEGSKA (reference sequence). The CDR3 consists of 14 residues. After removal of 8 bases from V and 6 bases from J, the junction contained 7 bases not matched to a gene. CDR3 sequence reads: CSTRTSGSINEQFF. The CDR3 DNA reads TGCAGTACTCGGACTAGCGGGAGTATCAATGAGCAGTTCTTC.